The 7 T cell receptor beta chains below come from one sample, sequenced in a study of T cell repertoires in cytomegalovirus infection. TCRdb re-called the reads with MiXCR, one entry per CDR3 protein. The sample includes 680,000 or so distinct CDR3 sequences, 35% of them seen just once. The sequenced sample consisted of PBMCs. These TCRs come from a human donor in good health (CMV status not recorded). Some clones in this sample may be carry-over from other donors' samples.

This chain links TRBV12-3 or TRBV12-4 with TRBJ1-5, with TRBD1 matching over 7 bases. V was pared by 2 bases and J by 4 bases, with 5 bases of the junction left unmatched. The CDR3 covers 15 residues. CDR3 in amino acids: CASSLMGDRNQPQHF. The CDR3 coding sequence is TGTGCCAGCAGTTTAATGGGGGACAGAAATCAGCCCCAGCATTTT.

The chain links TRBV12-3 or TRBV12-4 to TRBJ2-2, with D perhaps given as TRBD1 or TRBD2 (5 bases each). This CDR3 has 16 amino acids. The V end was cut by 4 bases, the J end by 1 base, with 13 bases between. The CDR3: CASSYSRGRNTGELFF. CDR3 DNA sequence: TGTGCCAGCAGTTATAGTCGGGGCAGGAACACCGGGGAGCTGTTTTTT.

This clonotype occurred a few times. In DNA form, the CDR3 reads TGTGCCAGCAGCGTATCCGGGGTCGGAAACACCATATATTTT. Its translation: CASSVSGVGNTIYF. The rearrangement joins TRBV9 to TRBJ1-3; D gene ambiguous. With 1 base removed from V and 4 bases from J, the gap between germline ends came to 9 bases. The CDR3 has 14 amino acids. Germline values: CDR1 SGDLS, CDR2 YYNGEE.

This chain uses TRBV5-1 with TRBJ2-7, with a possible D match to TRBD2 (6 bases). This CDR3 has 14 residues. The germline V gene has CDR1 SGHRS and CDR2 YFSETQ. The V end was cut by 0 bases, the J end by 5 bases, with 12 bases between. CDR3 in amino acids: CASSLVGGDDEQYF. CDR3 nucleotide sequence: TGCGCCAGCAGCTTGGTTGGAGGGGATGACGAGCAGTACTTC.

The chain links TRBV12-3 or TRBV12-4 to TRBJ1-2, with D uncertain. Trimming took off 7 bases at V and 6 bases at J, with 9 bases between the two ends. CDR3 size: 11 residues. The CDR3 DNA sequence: TGTGCCAGCAAGGGCGGTGATGGCTACACCTTC. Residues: CASKGGDGYTF.

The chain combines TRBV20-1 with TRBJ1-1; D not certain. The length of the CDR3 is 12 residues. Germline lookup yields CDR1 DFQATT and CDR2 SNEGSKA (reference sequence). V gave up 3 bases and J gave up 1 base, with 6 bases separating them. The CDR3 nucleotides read TGCAGTGCTAGTCCTTGGAACACTGAAGCTTTCTTT. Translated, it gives CSASPWNTEAFF.

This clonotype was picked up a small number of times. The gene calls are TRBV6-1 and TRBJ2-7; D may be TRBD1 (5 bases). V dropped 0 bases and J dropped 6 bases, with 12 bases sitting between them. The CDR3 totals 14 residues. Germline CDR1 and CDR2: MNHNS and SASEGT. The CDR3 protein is CASSEAPGQREQYF. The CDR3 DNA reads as TGTGCCAGCAGTGAAGCCCCAGGGCAACGCGAGCAGTACTTC.